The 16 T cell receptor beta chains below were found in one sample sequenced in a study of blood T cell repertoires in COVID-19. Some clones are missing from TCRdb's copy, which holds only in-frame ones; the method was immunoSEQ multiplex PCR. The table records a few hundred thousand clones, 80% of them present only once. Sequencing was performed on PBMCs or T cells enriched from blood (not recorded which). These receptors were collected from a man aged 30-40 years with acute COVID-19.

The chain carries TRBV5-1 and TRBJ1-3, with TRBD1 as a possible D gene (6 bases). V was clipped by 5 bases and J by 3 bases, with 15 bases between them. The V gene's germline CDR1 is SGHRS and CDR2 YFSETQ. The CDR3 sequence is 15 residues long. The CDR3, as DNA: TGCGCCAGCAGTCGAGCAGGGGAAAGTGGAAACACCATATATTTT. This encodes CASSRAGESGNTIYF.

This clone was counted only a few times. As DNA, the CDR3 is TGTGCCAGCGCCGGGTTCCATGAAAGGACTGAAGCTTTCTTT. Residues: CASAGFHERTEAFF. V is TRBV18 and J is TRBJ1-1, with D unresolved. Between the trimmed V and J ends, which lost 8 bases and 5 bases, there was a span of 18 bases. This CDR3 has 14 amino acids. The germline gives CDR1 KGHSH, CDR2 LQKENI.

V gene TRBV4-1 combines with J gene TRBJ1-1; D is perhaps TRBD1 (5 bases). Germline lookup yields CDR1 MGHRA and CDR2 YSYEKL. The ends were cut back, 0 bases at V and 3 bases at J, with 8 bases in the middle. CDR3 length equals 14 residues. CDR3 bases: TGCGCCAGCAGCCAAGATGGGGCCGACACTGAAGCTTTCTTT. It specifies CASSQDGADTEAFF.

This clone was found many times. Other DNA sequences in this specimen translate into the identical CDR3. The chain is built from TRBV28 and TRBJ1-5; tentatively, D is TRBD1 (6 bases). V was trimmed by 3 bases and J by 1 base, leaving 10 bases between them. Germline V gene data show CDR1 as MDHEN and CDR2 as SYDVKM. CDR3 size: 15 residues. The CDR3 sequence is CASSLKGGSNQPQHF. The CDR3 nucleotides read TGTGCCAGCAGTTTGAAAGGGGGAAGCAATCAGCCCCAGCATTTT.

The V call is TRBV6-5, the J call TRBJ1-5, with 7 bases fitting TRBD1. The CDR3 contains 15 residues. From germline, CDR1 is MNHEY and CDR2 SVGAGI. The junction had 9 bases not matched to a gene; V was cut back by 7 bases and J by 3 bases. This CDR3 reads CASNPIGQANQPQHF. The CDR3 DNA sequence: TGTGCCAGCAACCCTATTGGACAGGCCAATCAGCCCCAGCATTTT.

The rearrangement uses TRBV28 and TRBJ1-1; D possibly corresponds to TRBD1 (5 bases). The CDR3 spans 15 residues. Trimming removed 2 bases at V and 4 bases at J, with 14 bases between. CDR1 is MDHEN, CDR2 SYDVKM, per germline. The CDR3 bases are TGTGCCAGCAGTTTAACGGCCAGGGTATCCACTGAAGCTTTCTTT. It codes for CASSLTARVSTEAFF.

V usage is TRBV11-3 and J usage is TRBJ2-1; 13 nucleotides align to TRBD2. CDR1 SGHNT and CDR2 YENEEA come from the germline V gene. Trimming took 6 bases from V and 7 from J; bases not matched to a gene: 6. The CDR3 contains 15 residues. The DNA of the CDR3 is TGTGCCAGCAGTCCTGGGACTAGCGGGGCAAATGAGCAGTTCTTC. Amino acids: CASSPGTSGANEQFF.

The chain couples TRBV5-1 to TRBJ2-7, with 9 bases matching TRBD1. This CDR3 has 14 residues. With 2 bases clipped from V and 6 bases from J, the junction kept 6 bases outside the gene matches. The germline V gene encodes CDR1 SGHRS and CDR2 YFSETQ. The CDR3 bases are TGCGCCAGCAGCTTTGGACAGGGGAGGTCCGAGCAGTACTTC. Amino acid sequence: CASSFGQGRSEQYF.

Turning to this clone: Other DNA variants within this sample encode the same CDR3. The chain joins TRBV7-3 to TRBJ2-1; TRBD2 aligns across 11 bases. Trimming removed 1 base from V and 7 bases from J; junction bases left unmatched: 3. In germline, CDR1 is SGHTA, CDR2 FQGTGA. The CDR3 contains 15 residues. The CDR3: CASSLRLAGRNEQFF. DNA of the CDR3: TGTGCCAGCAGCTTAAGACTAGCGGGGAGGAATGAGCAGTTCTTC. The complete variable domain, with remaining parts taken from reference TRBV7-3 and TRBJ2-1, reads GAGVSQTPSNKVTEKGKYVELRCDPISGHTALYWYRQSLGQGPEFLIYFQGTGAADDSGLPNDRFFAVRPEGSVSTLKIQRTERGDSAVYLCASSLRLAGRNEQFFGPGTRLTVL.

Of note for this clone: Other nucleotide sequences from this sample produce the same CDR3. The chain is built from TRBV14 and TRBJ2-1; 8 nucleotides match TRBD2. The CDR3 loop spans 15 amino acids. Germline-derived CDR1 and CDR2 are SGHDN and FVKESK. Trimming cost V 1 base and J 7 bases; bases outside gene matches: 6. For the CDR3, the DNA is TGTGCCAGCAGCCAAGTTGCGGGGGGCGGGAATGAGCAGTTCTTC. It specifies CASSQVAGGGNEQFF.

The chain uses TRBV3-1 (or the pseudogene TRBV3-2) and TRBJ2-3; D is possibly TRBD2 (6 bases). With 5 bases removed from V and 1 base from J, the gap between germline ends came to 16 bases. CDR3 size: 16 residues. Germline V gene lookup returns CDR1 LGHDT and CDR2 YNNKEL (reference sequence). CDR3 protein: CASSDQGLRGTDTQYF. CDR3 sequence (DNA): TGTGCCAGCAGCGACCAGGGACTCCGAGGCACAGATACGCAGTATTTT.

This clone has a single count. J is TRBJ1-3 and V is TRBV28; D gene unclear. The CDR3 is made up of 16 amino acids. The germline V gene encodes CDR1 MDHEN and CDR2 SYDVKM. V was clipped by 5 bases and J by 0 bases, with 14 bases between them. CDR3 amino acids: CASSLFTVISGNTIYF. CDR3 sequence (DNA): TGTGCCAGCAGTCTTTTTACAGTCATCTCTGGAAACACCATATATTTT. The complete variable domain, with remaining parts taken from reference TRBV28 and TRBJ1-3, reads DVKVTQSSRYLVKRTGEKVFLECVQDMDHENMFWYRQDPGLGLRLIYFSYDVKMKEKGDIPEGYSVSREKKERFSLILESASTNQTSMYLCASSLFTVISGNTIYFGEGSWLTVV.

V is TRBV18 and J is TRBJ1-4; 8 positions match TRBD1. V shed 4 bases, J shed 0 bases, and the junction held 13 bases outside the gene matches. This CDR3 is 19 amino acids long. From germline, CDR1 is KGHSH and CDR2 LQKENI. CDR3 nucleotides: TGTGCCAGCTCACTGAACCAGCGGACAGGGAGTGCAACTAATGAAAAACTGTTTTTT. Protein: CASSLNQRTGSATNEKLFF.

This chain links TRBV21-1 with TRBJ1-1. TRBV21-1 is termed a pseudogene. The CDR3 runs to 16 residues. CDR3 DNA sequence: TGTGCCAGGGGTAAAAGGTTACTCGGGGGAGGCACTGAAGCTTTCTTT. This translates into CARGKRLLGGGTEAFF.

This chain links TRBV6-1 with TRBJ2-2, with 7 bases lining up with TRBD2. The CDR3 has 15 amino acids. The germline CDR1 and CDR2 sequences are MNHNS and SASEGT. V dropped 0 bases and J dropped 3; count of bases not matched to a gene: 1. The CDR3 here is CASSEAREYTGELFF. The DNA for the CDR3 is TGTGCCAGCAGTGAAGCGCGGGAGTACACCGGGGAGCTGTTTTTT.

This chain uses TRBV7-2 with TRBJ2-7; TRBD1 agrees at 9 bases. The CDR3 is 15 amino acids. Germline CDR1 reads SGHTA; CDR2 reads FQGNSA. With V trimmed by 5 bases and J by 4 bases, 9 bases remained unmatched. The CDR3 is CASSLRGTGKYEQYF. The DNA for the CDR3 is TGTGCCAGCAGCCTACGGGGGACAGGGAAATACGAGCAGTACTTC.